The rows below give T cell receptor beta chains drawn from one sample of a study of Ad26.COV2.S vaccination and SARS-CoV-2 variants. Generated by immunoSEQ multiplex PCR, the TCRdb table keeps only in-frame clones and is missing some. The repertoire holds 360,000 or so clones, with around 87% as singletons. Sequenced material: peripheral blood, taken in a trial of Ad26.COV2.S vaccine versus placebo. These receptors all come from a person between 18 and 65 years old who received the Ad26.COV2.S COVID-19 vaccine or a placebo. CDR3s include the opening cysteine and the closing phenylalanine or tryptophan. Size is omitted from some rows. Given values are once, few, many or a class for expanded clones.

v_gene	j_gene	abundance	CDR3aa
TRBV30	TRBJ1-2	-	CACPGVGGYTF
TRBV19	TRBJ2-1	once	CASSMGQGAGYEQFF
TRBV7-9	TRBJ2-7	-	CASVQGHTETYEQYF
TRBV29-1	TRBJ1-1	-	CSVFGGGGNTEAFF
TRBV7-9	TRBJ1-4	-	CASNPPVNEKLFF
TRBV19	TRBJ1-5	-	CASSFTGGNSNQPQHF
TRBV18	TRBJ2-3	-	CASSRAGAAENTQYF
TRBV27	TRBJ2-3	-	CARTNRAGGARGRDTQYF
TRBV11-3	TRBJ2-2	many	CASRYQGAGELFF
TRBV5-8	TRBJ1-5	once	CASSSGGGLRPQHF
TRBV12-1	TRBJ1-2	-	CASSSLKRQGADGYTF
TRBV7-3	TRBJ2-1	once	CASSLDRAKNEQFF
TRBV30	TRBJ1-4	once	CAWSANTATYNEKLFF
TRBV30	TRBJ2-7	-	CAWSTAKLAHIYEQYF
TRBV5-4	TRBJ2-7	-	CASNSDLERTGLSYEQYF
TRBV7-2	TRBJ2-2	-	CASSPRPLAGGPGGELFF
TRBV3-1/TRBV3-2	TRBJ1-2	-	CASSQDEGVHGYTF
TRBV29-1	TRBJ2-2	once	CSVLPVNTGELFF
TRBV30	TRBJ2-4	-	CAWSRDRGLGAKNIQYF
TRBV9	TRBJ2-3	-	CASSLGTSGGATQYF
TRBV6-6	TRBJ2-1	-	CASISREDAVRNEQFF
TRBV10-2	TRBJ1-4	-	CASIHTGGEKLFF
TRBV9	TRBJ1-2	-	CASSVGTGVGSGYTF
TRBV7-8	TRBJ2-2	-	CASRLSGGRNTGELFF
TRBV6-2/TRBV6-3	TRBJ2-3	-	CASSYSTSGSTDTQYF
TRBV2	TRBJ2-2	-	CASSAQGQATGELFF
TRBV9	TRBJ1-2	-	CASSPRGGTDYGYTF
TRBV6-4	TRBJ2-7	-	CASSPAYEQYF
TRBV6-5	TRBJ2-7	-	CASSIDGSTYEQYF
TRBV7-7	TRBJ2-5	-	CASSSLAGGLRETQYF
TRBV7-6	TRBJ1-6	-	CASSLGWTAGLYNSPLHF
TRBV3-1/TRBV3-2	TRBJ2-2	few	CASSPRTDLGTGELFF
TRBV2	TRBJ1-1	-	CASSGDTTGTMNTEAFF
TRBV7-6	TRBJ2-5	-	CASSLAQQETQYF
TRBV7-9	TRBJ2-3	few	CASSRAETDTQYF
TRBV7-2	TRBJ1-5	-	CASSLGTGNNQPQHF
TRBV30	TRBJ1-6	-	CAWSGHRVLITSPLHF
TRBV2	TRBJ1-3	-	CASSEASGGRGGNTIYF
TRBV5-1	TRBJ1-1	-	CASSYRVNTEAFF
TRBV3-1/TRBV3-2	TRBJ2-7	-	CASSQVMRAGEQYF
TRBV30	TRBJ1-3	-	CAWSPGLSGNTIYF
TRBV5-1	TRBJ2-7	-	CASSFGQGATEQYF
TRBV29-1	TRBJ2-7	-	CSVVGGEASYEQYF
TRBV3-1/TRBV3-2	TRBJ2-5	-	CASKPLGLAGGETQYF
TRBV2	TRBJ2-7	-	CASSQGQGPYEQYF
TRBV4-3	TRBJ2-1	-	CASSQNSQGVREQFF
TRBV7-8	TRBJ2-1	-	CASSPIAGGPDNEQFF
TRBV4-2	TRBJ2-5	-	CASTPGGGLQETQYF
TRBV7-9	TRBJ2-7	-	CASSPDRSYEQYF
TRBV6-5	TRBJ1-5	-	CASSYRGRNQPQHF
TRBV5-4	TRBJ1-2	-	CASSPNTGNHYGYTF
TRBV12-3/TRBV12-4	TRBJ2-5	-	CASGRVWETQYF
TRBV5-1	TRBJ1-2	-	CASSLGGSSNYGYTF